The 2 T cell receptor beta chains below come from one sample, sequenced in a study of blood T cell repertoires in COVID-19 (dated by TCRdb to the early 2020s). The receptor library was made with the immunoSEQ multiplex PCR assay. The immuneACCESS repertoire file appears here via TCRdb, limited to in-frame rearrangements. These files lack a portion of the clones; in checked studies, under half of the deficit traces to unresolved V genes, and the cause of the others is not known. Counted in this sample were over 150,000 clones; around 84% of them appeared once. Roughly 8% of the sample belongs to the ten largest clones. What was sequenced was peripheral blood. Receptors originate from a woman in her sixties or seventies with COVID-19, enrolled during active disease.

V gene TRBV10-1 combines with J gene TRBJ2-3; 16 bases are shared with TRBD2. Per germline, CDR1 WNHNN and CDR2 SYGVQD (reference sequence). V gave up 5 bases and J gave up 5 bases; unmatched junction bases: 4. The CDR3 extends over 16 amino acids. The CDR3 loop is CASSQGTSGRGDTQYF. DNA of the CDR3: TGCGCCAGCAGTCAAGGGACTAGCGGGAGGGGAGATACGCAGTATTTT.

The chain uses TRBV6-1 and TRBJ1-5; no definite D call. Germline V gives CDR1 MNHNS, CDR2 SASEGT. V lost 0 bases and J lost 5, with 11 bases in between. The CDR3 is 15 residues long. For the CDR3, the DNA is TGTGCCAGCAGTGAAGCCCGGGAGAGGGATCAGCCCCAGCATTTT. Protein sequence: CASSEARERDQPQHF.